These 8 T cell receptor beta chains came from one sample sequenced in a study of response to subunit inactivated influenza vaccine. Via MiXCR, TCRdb re-called the RT-PCR reads, giving one row per CDR3 protein. The data show about 520,000 distinct CDR3 sequences, 25% seen once. The sample was CD4+ T cells sorted from PBMCs, taken roughly 5 days after vaccination. These receptors all stem from a man between 50 and 59 years old who received an inactivated influenza vaccine.

This chain connects TRBV5-5 to TRBJ2-7; 8 positions agree with TRBD2. V was pared by 0 bases and J by 2 bases, with 4 bases of the junction left unmatched. The CDR3 is 15 residues long. Germline V gives CDR1 SGHKS, CDR2 YYEKEE (reference sequence). The CDR3 region is CASSLVAGQTYEQYF. In DNA, the CDR3 is TGTGCCAGCAGCTTGGTAGCGGGGCAAACCTACGAGCAGTACTTC.

This clonotype has just a few counts. The chain recombines TRBV7-9 with TRBJ2-2, with unresolved D. This CDR3 has 14 residues. Germline loops: CDR1 SEHNR, CDR2 FQNEAQ (reference sequence). Trimming stripped 8 bases from V and 0 bases from J, with 10 bases between. The CDR3 reads CASQQDSNTGELFF. For the CDR3, the DNA is TGTGCCAGCCAGCAGGATTCGAACACCGGGGAGCTGTTTTTT.

The chain employs TRBV20-1 and TRBJ1-5; a weak D match, TRBD1 (5 bases). Trimming removed 6 bases at V and 2 bases at J, with 14 bases between. Germline V gives CDR1 DFQATT, CDR2 SNEGSKA (reference sequence). The CDR3 consists of 14 residues. The CDR3 coding sequence is TGCAGTGCCTCTTGGGACCTGGGCAATCAGCCCCAGCATTTT. It specifies CSASWDLGNQPQHF.

The CDR3 nucleotides read TGTGCCAGCAACCTGGACCTTATAGGTGGCTACACCTTC. It codes for CASNLDLIGGYTF. The chain employs TRBV12-3 or TRBV12-4 and TRBJ1-2; D unclear. V lost 7 bases and J lost 7, with 16 bases in between. The CDR3 is 13 amino acids.

The chain is built from TRBV12-3 or TRBV12-4 and TRBJ2-5, with unresolved D. CDR3 length equals 15 residues. Trimming shortened V by 2 bases and J by 5 bases, and 15 bases separated the two germline ends. Here the CDR3 reads CASSLPQEHPETQYF. In nucleotides, the CDR3 is TGTGCCAGCAGTTTACCGCAAGAACACCCGGAGACCCAGTACTTC.

About this clonotype: No conserved phenylalanine or tryptophan is present at the end of the CDR3, so a read error is the likely explanation. As DNA, the CDR3 is TGTGCCAGCAGCTTATCCCCTTCCGAGCAGTACTAC. As protein: CASSLSPSEQYY. The chain links TRBV7-2 to TRBJ2-7; D uncertain. Trimming stripped 2 bases from V and 6 bases from J, with 8 bases between. CDR1 is SGHTA, CDR2 FQGNSA, per germline. The CDR3 has 12 residues.

This rearrangement joins TRBV4-3 to TRBJ2-1; the match to TRBD2 covers 8 bases. Germline V gene sequence: CDR1 LGHNA, CDR2 YSLEER. V gave up 2 bases and J gave up 15 bases; unmatched junction bases: 12. This CDR3 spans 14 amino acids. Written as DNA, the CDR3 is TGCGCCAGCAGCCAACAACAGCGGGAGTTTCCCCCGTTCTTC. Translation gives CASSQQQREFPPFF.

Only a few counts were recorded for this clonotype. The V gene is TRBV12-3 or TRBV12-4, the J gene TRBJ1-2; D perhaps matches TRBD1 (5 bases). The V end lost 3 bases, the J end lost 7 bases, and 15 bases lay between the germline ends. The CDR3 covers 14 residues. The CDR3 DNA reads TGTGCCAGCAGTTTGATGCAGGGAATGGGTGGCTACACCTTC. Residues: CASSLMQGMGGYTF.